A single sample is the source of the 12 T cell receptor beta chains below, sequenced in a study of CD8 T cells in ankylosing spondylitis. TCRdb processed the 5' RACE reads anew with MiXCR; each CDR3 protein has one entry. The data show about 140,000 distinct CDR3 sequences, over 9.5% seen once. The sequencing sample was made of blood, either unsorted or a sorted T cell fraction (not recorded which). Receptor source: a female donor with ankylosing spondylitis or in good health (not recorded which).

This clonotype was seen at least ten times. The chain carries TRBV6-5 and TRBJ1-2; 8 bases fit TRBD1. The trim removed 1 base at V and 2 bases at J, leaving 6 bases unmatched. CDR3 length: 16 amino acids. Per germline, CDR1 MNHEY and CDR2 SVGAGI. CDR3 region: CASSYWGTGDNYGYTF. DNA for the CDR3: TGTGCCAGCAGTTACTGGGGGACAGGAGACAACTATGGCTACACCTTC.

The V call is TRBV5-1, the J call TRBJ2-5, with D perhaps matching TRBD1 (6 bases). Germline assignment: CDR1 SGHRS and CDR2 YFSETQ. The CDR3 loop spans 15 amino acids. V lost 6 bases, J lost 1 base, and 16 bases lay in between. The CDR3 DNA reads TGCGCCAGCAAGCCGTCACAGGGCCGCCAAGAGACCCAGTACTTC. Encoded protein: CASKPSQGRQETQYF.

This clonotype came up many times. CDR3 residues: CASSHKYSNQPQHF. The CDR3, as DNA: TGTGCCAGCAGTCACAAGTATAGCAATCAGCCCCAGCATTTT. This chain links TRBV12-3 or TRBV12-4 with TRBJ1-5; D gene ambiguous. V was pared by 5 bases and J by 0 bases, with 8 bases between. The CDR3 sequence is 14 residues long.

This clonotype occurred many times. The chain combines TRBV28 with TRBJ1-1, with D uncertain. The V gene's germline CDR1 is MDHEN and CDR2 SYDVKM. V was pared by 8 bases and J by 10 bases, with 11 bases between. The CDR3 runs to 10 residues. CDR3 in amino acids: CASSRAGAFF. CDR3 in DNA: TGTGCCAGCTCCCGGGCGGGAGCTTTCTTT.

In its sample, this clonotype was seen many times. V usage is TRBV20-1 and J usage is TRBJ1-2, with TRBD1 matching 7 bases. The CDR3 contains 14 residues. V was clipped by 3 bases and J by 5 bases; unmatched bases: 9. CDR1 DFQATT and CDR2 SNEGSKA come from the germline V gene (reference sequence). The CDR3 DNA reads TGCAGTGCTAGCCAAGACAGGGCCCTTTATGGCTACACCTTC. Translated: CSASQDRALYGYTF.

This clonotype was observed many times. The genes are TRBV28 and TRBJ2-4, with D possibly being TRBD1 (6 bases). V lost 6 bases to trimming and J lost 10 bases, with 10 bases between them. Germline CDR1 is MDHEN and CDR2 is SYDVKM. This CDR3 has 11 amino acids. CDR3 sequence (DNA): TGTGCCAGCAGCTGGGGGCATATTCAGTACTTC. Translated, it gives CASSWGHIQYF.

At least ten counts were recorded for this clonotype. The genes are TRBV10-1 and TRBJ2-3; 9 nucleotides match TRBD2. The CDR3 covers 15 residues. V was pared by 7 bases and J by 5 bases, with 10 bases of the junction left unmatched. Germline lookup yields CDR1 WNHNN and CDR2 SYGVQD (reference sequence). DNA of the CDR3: TGCGCCAGCACCGAGGGTAGCGGGAGTGAAGATACGCAGTATTTT. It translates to CASTEGSGSEDTQYF.

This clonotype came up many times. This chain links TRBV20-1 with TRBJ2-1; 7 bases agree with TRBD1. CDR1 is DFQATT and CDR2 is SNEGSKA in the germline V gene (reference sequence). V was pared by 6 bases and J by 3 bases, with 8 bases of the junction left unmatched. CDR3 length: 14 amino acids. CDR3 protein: CSAKPGQSYNEQFF. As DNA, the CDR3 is TGCAGTGCGAAGCCGGGACAGAGCTACAATGAGCAGTTCTTC.

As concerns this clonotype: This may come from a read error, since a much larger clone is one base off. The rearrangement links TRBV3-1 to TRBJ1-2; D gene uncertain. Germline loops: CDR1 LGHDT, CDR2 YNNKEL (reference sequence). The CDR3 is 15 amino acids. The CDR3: CASSQAPTSNYGYPF. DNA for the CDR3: TGTGCCAGCAGCCAAGCGCCCACCTCTAACTATGGCTACCCCTTC.

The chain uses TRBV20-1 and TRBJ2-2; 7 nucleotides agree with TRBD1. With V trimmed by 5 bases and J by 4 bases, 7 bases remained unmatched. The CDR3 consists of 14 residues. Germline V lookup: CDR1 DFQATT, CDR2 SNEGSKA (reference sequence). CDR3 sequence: CSARRDSLTGELFF. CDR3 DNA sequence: TGCAGTGCTCGCCGGGACAGCCTCACCGGGGAGCTGTTTTTT.

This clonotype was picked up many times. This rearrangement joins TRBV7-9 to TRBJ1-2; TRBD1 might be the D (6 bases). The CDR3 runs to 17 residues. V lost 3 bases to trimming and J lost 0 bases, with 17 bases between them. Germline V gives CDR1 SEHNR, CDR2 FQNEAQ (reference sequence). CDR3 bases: TGTGCCAGCAGCTTCCCTGACAGGACCAAAGCTAACTATGGCTACACCTTC. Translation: CASSFPDRTKANYGYTF.

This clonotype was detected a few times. DNA of the CDR3: TGCAGTGCTAGAGTCGGGGGGCCGAACACCGGGGAGCTGTTTTTT. Its translation: CSARVGGPNTGELFF. V gene TRBV20-1 combines with J gene TRBJ2-2, with D tentatively TRBD2 (7 bases). The CDR3 is made up of 15 amino acids. V was shortened by 1 base and J by 0 bases, with 9 bases between the two germline ends. CDR1 and CDR2 (germline): DFQATT, SNEGSKA (reference sequence).